This T cell receptor (beta chain) was identified in a study of T-cell memory formation after mild COVID-19. Study-level background: TCR clusters mostly belonged to single donors.

This clonotype was counted between two and nine times. Its matching antigen is unknown. Points from the study as a whole: Shrinking CD4+ clones were chiefly CM and EM; CD8+ ones were chiefly EMRA. Several responding clones turned up in pre-infection memory, indicating that cross-reactive memory may have taken part. A second wave expanding day 15 to 37 was CD4+-biased; contracting clones were balanced.

Deletions cut 0 bases from V and 2 bases from J, with 11 bases between. Germline CDR1 is MNHEY and CDR2 is SVGAGI. The CDR3 is 15 amino acids. TCRdb itself ran the 5' RACE reads through MiXCR, one entry per CDR3 protein. The sample lists around 450,000 distinct CDR3 sequences; less than 25% were seen once. This TCR was sampled from an adult woman who had mild COVID-19 (a few samples of this study predate the infection). Cell type and time point are not known. The rearrangement links TRBV6-5 to TRBJ2-7; D gene uncertain. Material for sequencing was PBMCs or a T cell subset sorted from them (not recorded which). Written as DNA, the CDR3 is TGTGCCAGCAGTTACTCTACGGCCAAACCCTACGAGCAGTACTTC. Residues: CASSYSTAKPYEQYF.